The clone carrying this TCR beta chain was counted between two and nine times. This sample is drawn from a study of cytomegalovirus exposure and HLA in healthy donors. It was with 60 Vbeta and 13 Jbeta primers that the PCR ran. Produced via immunoSEQ multiplex PCR; TCRdb's table is partial and in-frame only. There are 120,000 or so clones in the sample; under 20% occur only once, and about 3% lies in the top ten. V lost 5 bases, J lost 6 bases, and 10 bases lay in between. The germline gives CDR1 SGHVS, CDR2 FQNEAQ. The CDR3 spans 12 residues. This chain uses TRBV7-8 with TRBJ2-5; possibly TRBD2 for D (5 bases). The sample consisted of PBMCs. This sequence originates from a female donor in good health and CMV-seropositive. This CDR3 is CASSDSGKTQYF. The CDR3 region has the DNA TGTGCCAGCAGCGATTCGGGGAAGACCCAGTACTTC.